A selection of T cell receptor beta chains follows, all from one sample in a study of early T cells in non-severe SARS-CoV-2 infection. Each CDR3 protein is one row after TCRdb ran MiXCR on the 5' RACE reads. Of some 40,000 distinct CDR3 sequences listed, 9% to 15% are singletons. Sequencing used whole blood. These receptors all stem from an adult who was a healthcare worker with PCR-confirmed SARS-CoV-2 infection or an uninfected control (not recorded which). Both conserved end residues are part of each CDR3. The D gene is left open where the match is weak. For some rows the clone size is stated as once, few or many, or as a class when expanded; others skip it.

cdr3_aa: CASSLWGISWNQPQHF; cdr3_nt: TGTGCCAGCAGCTTGTGGGGGATCTCGTGGAATCAGCCCCAGCATTTT; j_call: TRBJ1-5; v_call: TRBV5-6; clone_size: many; d_call: -
cdr3_aa: CASSLVGGYSPLHF; cdr3_nt: TGTGCCAGCAGCTTAGTGGGGGGATATTCACCCCTCCACTTT; j_call: TRBJ1-6; v_call: TRBV11-2; clone_size: many; d_call: -
cdr3_aa: CASTASGGRSKNIQYF; cdr3_nt: TGTGCCAGCACCGCGTCGGGGGGCCGGTCCAAAAACATTCAGTACTTC; j_call: TRBJ2-4; v_call: TRBV6-1; clone_size: few; d_call: -
cdr3_aa: CASSFGDYNNEQFF; cdr3_nt: TGTGCCAGCTCATTCGGAGATTACAACAATGAGCAGTTCTTC; j_call: TRBJ2-1; v_call: TRBV18; clone_size: many; d_call: -
cdr3_aa: CASSQERGPMEAFF; cdr3_nt: TGCGCCAGCAGCCAAGAAAGGGGCCCTATGGAAGCTTTCTTT; j_call: TRBJ1-1; v_call: TRBV4-1; clone_size: many; d_call: -
cdr3_aa: CSARDPKLGTLSYEQYF; cdr3_nt: TGCAGTGCTAGAGATCCCAAACTCGGGACGTTATCCTACGAGCAGTACTTC; j_call: TRBJ2-7; v_call: TRBV20-1; clone_size: -; d_call: -
cdr3_aa: CSAPLDLSSYEQYF; cdr3_nt: TGCAGTGCCCCTTTGGACTTAAGCTCCTACGAGCAGTACTTC; j_call: TRBJ2-7; v_call: TRBV20-1; clone_size: -; d_call: -
cdr3_aa: CASSEAAGGRHEQYF; cdr3_nt: TGTGCCAGCAGTGAAGCTGCGGGGGGGAGACACGAGCAGTACTTC; j_call: TRBJ2-7; v_call: TRBV6-1; clone_size: -; d_call: TRBD2
cdr3_aa: CASSVVGFLVRELFF; cdr3_nt: TGTGCCAGCAGCGTAGTTGGGTTTCTAGTGCGGGAGCTGTTTTTT; j_call: TRBJ2-2; v_call: TRBV9; clone_size: -; d_call: -
cdr3_aa: CGRTDTQYF; cdr3_nt: TGTGGACGCACAGATACGCAGTATTTT; j_call: TRBJ2-3; v_call: TRBV28; clone_size: many; d_call: -
cdr3_aa: CASSSRGGRETQYF; cdr3_nt: TGTGCCAGCAGCTCCCGTGGGGGCCGGGAGACCCAGTACTTC; j_call: TRBJ2-5; v_call: TRBV7-8; clone_size: many; d_call: -
cdr3_aa: CARLAGDEKLFF; cdr3_nt: TGTGCTAGGCTGGCGGGAGATGAAAAACTGTTTTTT; j_call: TRBJ1-4; v_call: TRBV12-5; clone_size: many; d_call: -
cdr3_aa: CASTSPGQGVYEQYF; cdr3_nt: TGTGCCAGCACCTCCCCGGGACAGGGAGTCTACGAGCAGTACTTC; j_call: TRBJ2-7; v_call: TRBV6-1; clone_size: many; d_call: TRBD1
cdr3_aa: CASSGSEKLFF; cdr3_nt: TGTGCCAGCAGCGGGAGTGAAAAACTGTTTTTT; j_call: TRBJ1-4; v_call: TRBV7-9; clone_size: few; d_call: -
cdr3_aa: CATSRVKTEAFF; cdr3_nt: TGTGCCACCAGCAGAGTTAAGACTGAAGCTTTCTTT; j_call: TRBJ1-1; v_call: TRBV15; clone_size: -; d_call: -
cdr3_aa: CASSLISGGSEQYF; cdr3_nt: TGTGCCAGCAGCTTAATTAGCGGGGGTAGCGAGCAGTACTTC; j_call: TRBJ2-7; v_call: TRBV7-2; clone_size: few; d_call: TRBD2
cdr3_aa: CASSLETKAYEQYF; cdr3_nt: TGTGCCAGCAGCTTAGAAACCAAGGCCTACGAGCAGTACTTC; j_call: TRBJ2-7; v_call: TRBV7-6; clone_size: many; d_call: -
cdr3_aa: CASSPDYEQYF; cdr3_nt: TGTGCCAGCAGCCCGGACTACGAGCAGTACTTC; j_call: TRBJ2-7; v_call: TRBV28; clone_size: many; d_call: -
cdr3_aa: CASSPSRSRYEQYF; cdr3_nt: TGTGCCAGCAGTCCTTCCCGGAGCCGCTACGAGCAGTACTTC; j_call: TRBJ2-7; v_call: TRBV6-1; clone_size: few; d_call: -
cdr3_aa: CASSLGPANLVYEQYF; cdr3_nt: TGTGCCAGCAGCTTAGGACCCGCCAACCTAGTCTACGAGCAGTACTTC; j_call: TRBJ2-7; v_call: TRBV7-6; clone_size: many; d_call: -
cdr3_aa: CSARLGGSSYNEQFF; cdr3_nt: TGCAGTGCTAGACTTGGGGGGAGCTCCTACAATGAGCAGTTCTTC; j_call: TRBJ2-1; v_call: TRBV20-1; clone_size: -; d_call: -
cdr3_aa: CASSREQGLQEKLFF; cdr3_nt: TGTGCCAGCAGCCGGGAACAGGGGTTGCAGGAAAAACTGTTTTTT; j_call: TRBJ1-4; v_call: TRBV12-3/TRBV12-4; clone_size: -; d_call: TRBD1
cdr3_aa: CATSDPPTGLAGNEQFF; cdr3_nt: TGTGCCACCAGTGACCCTCCCACGGGACTAGCGGGCAATGAGCAGTTCTTC; j_call: TRBJ2-1; v_call: TRBV24-1; clone_size: -; d_call: TRBD2
cdr3_aa: CASSPGSDTQYF; cdr3_nt: TGCGCCAGCAGCCCCGGGTCAGATACGCAGTATTTT; j_call: TRBJ2-3; v_call: TRBV10-2; clone_size: many; d_call: -
cdr3_aa: CASSKDPGYEQYF; cdr3_nt: TGTGCCAGCAGCAAAGATCCCGGCTACGAGCAGTACTTC; j_call: TRBJ2-7; v_call: TRBV21-1; clone_size: few; d_call: -
cdr3_aa: CSVDRSLMNTEAFF; cdr3_nt: TGCAGCGTTGACAGGTCGTTGATGAACACTGAAGCTTTCTTT; j_call: TRBJ1-1; v_call: TRBV29-1; clone_size: -; d_call: -
cdr3_aa: CASSQYHRGETQYF; cdr3_nt: TGCGCCAGCAGCCAATATCACCGCGGGGAGACCCAGTACTTC; j_call: TRBJ2-5; v_call: TRBV4-1; clone_size: many; d_call: -
cdr3_aa: CASSRLSGLIGYTF; cdr3_nt: TGTGCCAGCAGTCGACTCTCGGGTCTTATCGGCTACACCTTC; j_call: TRBJ1-2; v_call: TRBV7-2; clone_size: many; d_call: -
cdr3_aa: CASSLAPRDRANEKLFF; cdr3_nt: TGCGCCAGCAGCTTGGCACCGCGGGACAGGGCTAATGAAAAACTGTTTTTT; j_call: TRBJ1-4; v_call: TRBV5-1; clone_size: many; d_call: TRBD1
cdr3_aa: CASSLLLSEQYF; cdr3_nt: TGTGCCAGCAGCCTCCTTTTAAGCGAGCAGTACTTC; j_call: TRBJ2-7; v_call: TRBV6-2/TRBV6-3; clone_size: -; d_call: -
cdr3_aa: CASSDTGHDQPQHF; cdr3_nt: TGTGCCAGCAGTGACACAGGGCATGATCAGCCCCAGCATTTT; j_call: TRBJ1-5; v_call: TRBV6-1; clone_size: many; d_call: -
cdr3_aa: CASSFPRLATSWNEQFF; cdr3_nt: TGTGCCAGCAGTTTCCCGCGCCTAGCGACCTCTTGGAATGAGCAGTTCTTC; j_call: TRBJ2-1; v_call: TRBV28; clone_size: -; d_call: -
cdr3_aa: CASSLVVTAEAFF; cdr3_nt: TGTGCCAGCAGCTTAGTAGTGACAGCTGAAGCTTTCTTT; j_call: TRBJ1-1; v_call: TRBV7-6; clone_size: -; d_call: -
cdr3_aa: CASSLSVLSGYTF; cdr3_nt: TGTGCCAGCAGTTTATCGGTCCTCTCGGGCTACACCTTC; j_call: TRBJ1-2; v_call: TRBV28; clone_size: many; d_call: -
cdr3_aa: CASSFSSSMQPQHF; cdr3_nt: TGTGCCAGCAGCTTTTCCAGTTCGATGCAGCCCCAGCATTTT; j_call: TRBJ1-5; v_call: TRBV9; clone_size: few; d_call: -
cdr3_aa: CASSYPQGPAGYTF; cdr3_nt: TGTGCCAGCAGTTACCCCCAGGGGCCGGCCGGCTACACCTTC; j_call: TRBJ1-2; v_call: TRBV6-2/TRBV6-3; clone_size: few; d_call: -
cdr3_aa: CASNELAGDEGGEQFF; cdr3_nt: TGTGCCAGCAACGAGTTGGCGGGAGACGAAGGGGGTGAGCAGTTCTTC; j_call: TRBJ2-1; v_call: TRBV12-3/TRBV12-4; clone_size: few; d_call: -
cdr3_aa: CASRRDSTKEQFF; cdr3_nt: TGTGCCAGCCGCCGGGACAGTACGAAAGAGCAGTTCTTC; j_call: TRBJ2-1; v_call: TRBV7-9; clone_size: many; d_call: TRBD1
cdr3_aa: CATISGQPYNEQFF; cdr3_nt: TGTGCCACCATAAGCGGACAGCCTTACAATGAGCAGTTCTTC; j_call: TRBJ2-1; v_call: TRBV28; clone_size: many; d_call: -
cdr3_aa: CASSQRRGALSYEQYF; cdr3_nt: TGTGCCAGCAGCCAAAGGCGGGGGGCCCTCTCCTACGAGCAGTACTTC; j_call: TRBJ2-7; v_call: TRBV7-2; clone_size: many; d_call: TRBD2
cdr3_aa: CSAPREDRGTDTQYF; cdr3_nt: TGCAGTGCCCCTAGGGAAGACAGGGGCACAGATACGCAGTATTTT; j_call: TRBJ2-3; v_call: TRBV20-1; clone_size: many; d_call: TRBD1
cdr3_aa: CASSPQQSLYNEQFF; cdr3_nt: TGCGCCAGCAGCCCCCAGCAAAGTCTCTACAATGAGCAGTTCTTC; j_call: TRBJ2-1; v_call: TRBV4-1; clone_size: few; d_call: -
cdr3_aa: CASSYSPGNYEQYF; cdr3_nt: TGTGCCAGCAGTTACTCCCCAGGGAACTACGAGCAGTACTTC; j_call: TRBJ2-7; v_call: TRBV6-2/TRBV6-3; clone_size: many; d_call: -
cdr3_aa: CASSRTGTEQETQYF; cdr3_nt: TGCGCCAGCAGCAGAACCGGGACAGAACAAGAGACCCAGTACTTC; j_call: TRBJ2-5; v_call: TRBV5-1; clone_size: many; d_call: TRBD1
cdr3_aa: CASSLATGTGGHPSSYEQYF; cdr3_nt: TGTGCCAGCAGCTTAGCCACCGGGACAGGGGGCCATCCCAGCTCCTACGAGCAGTACTTC; j_call: TRBJ2-7; v_call: TRBV7-2; clone_size: -; d_call: TRBD1
cdr3_aa: CASSKGAGGLAFF; cdr3_nt: TGTGCCAGCAGTAAAGGGGCAGGAGGATTAGCTTTCTTT; j_call: TRBJ1-1; v_call: TRBV3-1; clone_size: few; d_call: -
cdr3_aa: CASSYSATVYNEQFF; cdr3_nt: TGTGCCAGCAGTTACTCAGCGACAGTCTACAATGAGCAGTTCTTC; j_call: TRBJ2-1; v_call: TRBV6-2/TRBV6-3; clone_size: -; d_call: -
cdr3_aa: CASSYWVGGLAEAFF; cdr3_nt: TGTGCCAGCAGTTACTGGGTAGGGGGCTTGGCTGAAGCTTTCTTT; j_call: TRBJ1-1; v_call: TRBV6-5; clone_size: many; d_call: TRBD1
cdr3_aa: CASSRRSGGQDTQYF; cdr3_nt: TGTGCCAGCAGCCGACGGAGCGGGGGTCAAGATACGCAGTATTTT; j_call: TRBJ2-3; v_call: TRBV11-1; clone_size: -; d_call: TRBD2
cdr3_aa: CASSRSGREQFF; cdr3_nt: TGTGCCAGCAGCCGGTCCGGCAGAGAGCAGTTCTTC; j_call: TRBJ2-1; v_call: TRBV14; clone_size: -; d_call: -
cdr3_aa: CSARSSFKGAGELFF; cdr3_nt: TGCAGTGCTAGATCCTCCTTCAAAGGGGCCGGGGAGCTGTTTTTT; j_call: TRBJ2-2; v_call: TRBV20-1; clone_size: few; d_call: -